The clone carrying this T cell receptor beta chain was detected many times. The source of the sample is a study of T-cell reconstitution after alpha-beta-depleted transplantation in children. Unique molecular identifiers tagged the TCRbeta library. TCRdb analysed the PCR reads with MiXCR anew, one entry per CDR3 protein. The sample carries 600,000 to 700,000 distinct CDR3 sequences, approximately 15% recorded once. Germline V gene lookup returns CDR1 DFQATT and CDR2 SNEGSKA (reference sequence). V dropped 4 bases and J dropped 9 bases, with 13 bases sitting between them. The CDR3 loop spans 13 amino acids.

The rearrangement uses TRBV20-1 and TRBJ2-6, with a weak D call TRBD2 (5 bases). The clonotype was recovered from a human donor who donated a stem cell graft to a child with acute myeloid leukemia. The input for sequencing was PBMCs from the stem cell graft donor, taken from the stem cell graft. CDR3 nucleotides: TGCAGTGCTATAAACCGGGGTAGCAACGTCCTGACTTTC. This translates into CSAINRGSNVLTF.